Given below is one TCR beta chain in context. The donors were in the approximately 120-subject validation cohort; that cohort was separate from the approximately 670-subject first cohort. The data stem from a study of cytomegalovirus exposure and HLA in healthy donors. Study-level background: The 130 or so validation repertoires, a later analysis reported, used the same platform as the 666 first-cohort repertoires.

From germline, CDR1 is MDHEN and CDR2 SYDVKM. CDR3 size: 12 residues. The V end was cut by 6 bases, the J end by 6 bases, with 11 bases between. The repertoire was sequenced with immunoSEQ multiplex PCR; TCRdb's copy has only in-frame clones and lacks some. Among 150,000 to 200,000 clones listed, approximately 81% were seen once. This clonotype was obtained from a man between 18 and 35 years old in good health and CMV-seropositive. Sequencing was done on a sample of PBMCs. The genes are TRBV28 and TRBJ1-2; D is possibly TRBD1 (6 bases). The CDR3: CASRGEGDGYTF. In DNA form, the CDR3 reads TGTGCCAGCAGGGGTGAGGGGGATGGCTACACCTTC.